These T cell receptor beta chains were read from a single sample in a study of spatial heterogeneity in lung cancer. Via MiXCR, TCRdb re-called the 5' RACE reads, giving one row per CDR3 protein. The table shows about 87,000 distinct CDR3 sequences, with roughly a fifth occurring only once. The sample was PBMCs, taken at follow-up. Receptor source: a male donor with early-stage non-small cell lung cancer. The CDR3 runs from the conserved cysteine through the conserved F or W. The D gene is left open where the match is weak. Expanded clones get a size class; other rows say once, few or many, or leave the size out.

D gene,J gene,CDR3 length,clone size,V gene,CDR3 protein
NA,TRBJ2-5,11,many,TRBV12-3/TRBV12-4,CASSLGGTQYF
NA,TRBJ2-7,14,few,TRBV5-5,CASSLTRVSYEQYF
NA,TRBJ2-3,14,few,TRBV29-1,CSVDNRQWTDTQYF
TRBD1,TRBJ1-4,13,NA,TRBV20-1,CSARDRANEKLFF
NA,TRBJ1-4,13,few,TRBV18,CASSPIDNEKLFF
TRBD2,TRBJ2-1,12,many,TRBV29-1,CSVRVAGNEQFF
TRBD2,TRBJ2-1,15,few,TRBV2,CASSTGTSGGNEQFF
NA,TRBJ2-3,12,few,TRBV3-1,CASGGGADTQYF
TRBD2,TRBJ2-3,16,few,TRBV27,CASRVSSGRAGDTQYF
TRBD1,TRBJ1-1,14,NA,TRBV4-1,CASSLGQGQLGAFF
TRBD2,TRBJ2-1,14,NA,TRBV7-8,CASSLGTRTNEQFF
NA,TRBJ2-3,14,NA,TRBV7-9,CASSLAHPSDTQYF
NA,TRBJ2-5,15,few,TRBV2,CASTMKEGASVPQYF
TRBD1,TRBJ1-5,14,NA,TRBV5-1,CASSPDRGNQPQHF
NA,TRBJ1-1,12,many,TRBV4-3,CASSLGRSEAFF
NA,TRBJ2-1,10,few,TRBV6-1,CASSDHEQFF
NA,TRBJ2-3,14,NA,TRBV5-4,CAAGGGASTDTQYF
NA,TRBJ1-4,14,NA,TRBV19,CASSSGIANEKLFF
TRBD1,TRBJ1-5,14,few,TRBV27,CASRTGTGGQPQHF
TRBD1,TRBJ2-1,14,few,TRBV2,CACNADRGYNEQFF
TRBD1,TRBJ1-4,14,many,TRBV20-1,CSARADRGEEKLFF
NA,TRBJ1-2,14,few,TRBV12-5,CASGLPPFSGGYTF
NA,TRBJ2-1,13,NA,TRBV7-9,CASSSPGPSPQFF
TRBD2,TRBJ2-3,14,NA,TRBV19,CASSSGGYTDTQYF
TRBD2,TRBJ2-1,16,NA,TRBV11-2,CASSFSGRAIYNEQFF
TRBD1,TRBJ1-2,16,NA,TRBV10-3,CAISESPGQGSYGYTF
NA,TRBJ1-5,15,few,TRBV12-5,CASSQGALSNQPQHF
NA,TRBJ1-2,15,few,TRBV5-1,CASSLGPGANYGYTF
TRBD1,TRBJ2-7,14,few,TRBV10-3,CAIRRTGGPYEQYF
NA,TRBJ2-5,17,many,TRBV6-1,CASSAPDSPKGQETQYF
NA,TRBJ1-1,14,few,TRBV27,CASSLGRMNTEAFF
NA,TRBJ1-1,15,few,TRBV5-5,CASSLRPARGTEAFF
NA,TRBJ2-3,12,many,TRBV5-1,CASSLAQSTQYF
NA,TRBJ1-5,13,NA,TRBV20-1,CSALEGGFQPQHF
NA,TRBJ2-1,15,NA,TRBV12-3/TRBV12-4,CASTHSRVSLNEQFF
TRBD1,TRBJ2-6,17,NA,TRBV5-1,CASSGKQGTPGANVLTF
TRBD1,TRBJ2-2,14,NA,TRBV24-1,CATSSRGSSRELFF
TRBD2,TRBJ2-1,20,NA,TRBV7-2,CASSSDPRGLAGGGDNEQFF
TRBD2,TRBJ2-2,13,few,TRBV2,CASTGLAAGELFF
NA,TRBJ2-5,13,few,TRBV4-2,CATSRDSQETQYF
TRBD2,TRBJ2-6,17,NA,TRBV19,CASRPLGEGTGANVLTF
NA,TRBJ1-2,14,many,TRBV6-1,CASSEGGTNYGYTF
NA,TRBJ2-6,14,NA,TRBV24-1,CATSDPSGANVLTF
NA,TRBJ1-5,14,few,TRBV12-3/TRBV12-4,CASSYQVSNQPQHF
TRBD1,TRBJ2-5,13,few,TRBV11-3,CASSQGQQETQYF
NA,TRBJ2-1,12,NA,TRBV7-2,CASSLSGNEQFF
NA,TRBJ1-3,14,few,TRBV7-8,CASSLGYPGNTIYF
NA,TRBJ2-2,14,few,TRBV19,CASSNWGATGELFF
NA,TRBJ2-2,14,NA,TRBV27,CASSPPPNTGELFF
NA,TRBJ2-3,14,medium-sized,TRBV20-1,CSARDGSGTDTQYF